This is a list of T cell receptor beta chains from one sample in a study of cytomegalovirus exposure and HLA in healthy donors. Using immunoSEQ multiplex PCR, the repertoire was profiled, and TCRdb retains in-frame clones only, with some absent. The sample lists approximately 130,000 clones; around 80% were seen once. Input material: PBMCs. Every receptor here comes from a female donor in good health and CMV-seropositive. CDR3s include the opening cysteine and the closing phenylalanine or tryptophan. Some rows have no size entry. The others give once, few or many, or a class for an expanded clone.

size: once; V: TRBV6-6; J: .; CDR3: CASSWGQGAYEQYF
size: .; V: TRBV5-6; J: TRBJ1-6; CDR3: CASSFTTGVSPLHF
size: .; V: TRBV19; J: TRBJ1-1; CDR3: CASSPLDSPEAFF
size: few; V: TRBV28; J: TRBJ2-7; CDR3: CASSPPSGTGSYEQYF
size: .; V: TRBV25-1; J: TRBJ2-3; CDR3: CASSGSGHTDTQYF
size: .; V: TRBV5-1; J: TRBJ2-1; CDR3: CASSLSSGQFHEQFF
size: few; V: TRBV2; J: TRBJ1-1; CDR3: CASRLQGMNTEAFF
size: .; V: TRBV6-5; J: TRBJ2-7; CDR3: CASSEAASYEQYF
size: .; V: TRBV28; J: TRBJ1-3; CDR3: CASSYGDSRSSGNTIYF
size: .; V: TRBV21-1; J: TRBJ2-1; CDR3: CASSKDTGYSYNEQFF
size: .; V: TRBV12-5; J: TRBJ2-7; CDR3: CASGLGTGNYEQYF
size: .; V: TRBV25-1; J: TRBJ2-3; CDR3: CASSAGVVGTQYF
size: .; V: TRBV2; J: TRBJ1-4; CDR3: CASTGSGTGINEKLFF
size: few; V: TRBV19; J: TRBJ1-6; CDR3: CASSPFWDRGNSPLHF
size: .; V: TRBV10-3; J: TRBJ1-1; CDR3: CAISVSMGGGTEAFF
size: few; V: TRBV16; J: TRBJ1-1; CDR3: CASRPGQGEAFF
size: .; V: TRBV5-1; J: TRBJ1-1; CDR3: CASSLGTGTNTEAFF
size: .; V: TRBV6-5; J: TRBJ1-6; CDR3: CASKTGYNSPLHF
size: .; V: TRBV2; J: TRBJ1-1; CDR3: CASSEFTGTEAFF
size: once; V: TRBV7-2; J: TRBJ1-3; CDR3: CASSFGTGAGNTIYF
size: once; V: TRBV7-9; J: TRBJ1-1; CDR3: CASSFQGANTEAFF
size: once; V: TRBV5-1; J: TRBJ2-1; CDR3: CASSYMGTTSIGEQFF
size: .; V: TRBV5-6; J: TRBJ1-5; CDR3: CASSWAENQPQHF
size: .; V: TRBV6-6; J: TRBJ2-7; CDR3: CASSFPGQGIYEQYF